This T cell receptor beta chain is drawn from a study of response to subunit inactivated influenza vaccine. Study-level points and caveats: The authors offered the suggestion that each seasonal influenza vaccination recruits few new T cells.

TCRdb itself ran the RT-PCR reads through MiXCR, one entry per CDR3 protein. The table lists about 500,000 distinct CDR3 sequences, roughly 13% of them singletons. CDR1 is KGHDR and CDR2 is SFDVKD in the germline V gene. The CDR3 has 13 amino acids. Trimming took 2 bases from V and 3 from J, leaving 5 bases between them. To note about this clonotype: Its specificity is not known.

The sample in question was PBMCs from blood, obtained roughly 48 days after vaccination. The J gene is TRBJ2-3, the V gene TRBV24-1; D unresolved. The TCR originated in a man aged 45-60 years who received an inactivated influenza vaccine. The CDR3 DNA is TGTGCCACCAGTGATTCTCGGACAGATACGCAGTATTTT. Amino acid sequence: CATSDSRTDTQYF.